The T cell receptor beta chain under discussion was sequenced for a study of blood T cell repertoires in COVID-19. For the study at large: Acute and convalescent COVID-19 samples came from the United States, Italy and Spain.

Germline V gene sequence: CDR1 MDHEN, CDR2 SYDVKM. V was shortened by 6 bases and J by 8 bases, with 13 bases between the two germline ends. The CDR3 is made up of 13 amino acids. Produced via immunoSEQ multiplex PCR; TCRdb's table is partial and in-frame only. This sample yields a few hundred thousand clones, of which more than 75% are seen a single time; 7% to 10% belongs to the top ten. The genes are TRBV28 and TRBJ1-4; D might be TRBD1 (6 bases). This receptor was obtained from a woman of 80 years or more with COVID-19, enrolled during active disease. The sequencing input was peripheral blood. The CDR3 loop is CASSLAGEEKLFF. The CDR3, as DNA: TGTGCCAGCAGCTTGGCAGGGGAGGAAAAACTGTTTTTT. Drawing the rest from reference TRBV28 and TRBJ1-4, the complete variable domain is DVKVTQSSRYLVKRTGEKVFLECVQDMDHENMFWYRQDPGLGLRLIYFSYDVKMKEKGDIPEGYSVSREKKERFSLILESASTNQTSMYLCASSLAGEEKLFFGSGTQLSVL.